Sequencing of this T cell receptor beta chain was carried out in a study of T cells in Graves' hyperthyroidism and ophthalmopathy. Lactation, pregnancy, other autoimmune disease or uncontrolled infection led to exclusion of patients. Using RNA transcripts as the source, TCR beta CDR3 regions were amplified. Using the HTBI primer set, a first-round RT-PCR was run on the TCR CDR3. TCRdb called the multiplex PCR reads again in MiXCR, with one record for every CDR3 protein. The sample lists around 300,000 distinct CDR3 sequences; roughly 15% were seen once. This clonotype has ten or more counts. This TCR was recovered from a woman in her 40s with Graves' ophthalmopathy. What was sequenced was blood.

The CDR3 DNA reads as TGCAGTGCTAGAGACCAGGGGCGGATGGTGAACACTGAAGCTTTCTTT. Protein product: CSARDQGRMVNTEAFF. The genes are TRBV20-1 and TRBJ1-1; D possibly corresponds to TRBD1 (6 bases). This CDR3 has 16 amino acids. V was shortened by 0 bases and J by 0 bases, with 14 bases between the two germline ends. CDR1 DFQATT and CDR2 SNEGSKA come from the germline V gene (reference sequence).